This TCR beta chain is from a study of beta chain features in type 1 diabetes. Whole-study context: Sorted cells, approximately 110,000,000 in number, were examined across all samples. Overall study findings and caveats: Moderate yet significant TCRB CDR3 shortening was seen in Type 1 diabetes patients in all four CD4+ subsets.

The germline CDR1 and CDR2 sequences are SEHNR and FQNEAQ (reference sequence). Trimming at V came to 1 base and at J to 1 base, leaving 10 bases not matched to a gene. This CDR3 contains 17 residues. This clone turned up a few times. Its specificity is not known. Sequenced material consisted of expressed TCRB transcripts (all of the isolated RNA was reverse transcribed). TCRdb keeps only in-frame clones here, not all; method: immunoSEQ multiplex PCR. The table lists over 200,000 clones, approximately 10% of them singletons. By way of CD45RO/CCR7/CD25/CD127/CD95/CD27, the CD4+ regulatory, stem cell-like memory, central memory and naive cells were sorted.

This TCR was recovered from a man aged 25-45 years with type 1 diabetes. The chain links TRBV7-9 to TRBJ2-7; 7 bases fit TRBD1. Input material: naive CD4+ T cells from blood. CDR3 coding DNA: TGTGCCAGCAGCTTAGACAGGGGAATACTCCCATCCTACGAGCAGTACTTC. Translated: CASSLDRGILPSYEQYF.